A selection of T cell receptor beta chains follows, all from one sample in a study of blood T cell repertoires in COVID-19. Data came from immunoSEQ multiplex PCR; TCRdb stores just in-frame clones and leaves some out. The sample records roughly 250,000 clones, roughly nine tenths being singletons. Sequencing was performed on peripheral blood. The origin of the receptors is a woman in her thirties with COVID-19, enrolled during active disease. Each CDR3 is given with its conserved first and last residue. Fields, in order: V gene, D gene, CDR3 protein. D genes are given only for firm matches.

TRBV27 - CASSLTAANYGYTF
TRBV18 - CASSPPDPRPGQYF
TRBV4-1 - CASSPLSGVEYSNQPQHF
TRBV5-1 - CASSLHINQPQHF
TRBV19 TRBD1 CASSTRDRGFYGYTF
TRBV7-8 TRBD1 CASSLGGTAQETQYF
TRBV28 - CASSLYSGETQYF
TRBV5-1 TRBD1 CASSLDGQGASPLHF
TRBV10-1 TRBD2 CASSESASGPPETQYF
TRBV5-1 TRBD2 CASSLIGLAGGPDTQYF
TRBV15 - CATNPPVGHLPFSGNTIYF
TRBV19 - CASKWESSGNTIYF
TRBV11-2 - CASSVSFVAFF
TRBV10-1 - CASSESLAGQETQYF